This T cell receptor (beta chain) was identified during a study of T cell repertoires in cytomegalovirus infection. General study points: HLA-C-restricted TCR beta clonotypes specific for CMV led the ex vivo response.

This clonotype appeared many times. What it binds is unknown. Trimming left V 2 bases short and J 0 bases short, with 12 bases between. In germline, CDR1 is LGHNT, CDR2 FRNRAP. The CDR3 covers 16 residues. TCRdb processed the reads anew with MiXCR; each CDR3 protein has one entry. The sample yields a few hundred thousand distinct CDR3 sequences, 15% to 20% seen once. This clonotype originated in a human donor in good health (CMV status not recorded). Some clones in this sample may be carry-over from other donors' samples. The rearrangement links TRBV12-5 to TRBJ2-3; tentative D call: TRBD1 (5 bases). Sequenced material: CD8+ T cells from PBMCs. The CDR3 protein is CASGLSLGDSTDTQYF. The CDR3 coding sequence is TGTGCTAGTGGTTTGTCCCTAGGGGATAGCACAGATACGCAGTATTTT.